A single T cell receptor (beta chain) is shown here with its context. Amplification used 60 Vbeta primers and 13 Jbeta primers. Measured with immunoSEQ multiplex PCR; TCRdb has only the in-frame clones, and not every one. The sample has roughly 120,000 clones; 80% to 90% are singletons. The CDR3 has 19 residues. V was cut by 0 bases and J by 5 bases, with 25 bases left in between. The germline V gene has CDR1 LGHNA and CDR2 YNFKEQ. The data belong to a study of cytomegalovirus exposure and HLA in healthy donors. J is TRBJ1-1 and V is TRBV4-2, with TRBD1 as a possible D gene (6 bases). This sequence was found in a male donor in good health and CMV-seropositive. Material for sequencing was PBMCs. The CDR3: CASSQEIPGAGDVRTEAFF. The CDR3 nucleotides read TGTGCCAGCAGCCAAGAGATTCCCGGTGCAGGGGACGTGAGAACTGAAGCTTTCTTT.